Listed below are T cell receptor beta chains from one sample, sequenced in a study of PD-L1 blockade in urothelial cancer. Assay: immunoSEQ multiplex PCR; the TCRdb copy retains only in-frame clones and omits some. The sample shows around 71,000 clones, just under 85% of them seen only once. Sample: PBMCs, taken around atezolizumab (anti-PD-L1) treatment. Source of these receptors: a man in his forties with urothelial cancer. The CDR3 runs from the conserved cysteine through the conserved F or W. A D gene is named only where the DNA matches it firmly. Clone size is given for some rows only: seen once, a few or many times, or a class if the clone is expanded.

CDR3nt,CDR3aa,d_gene,abundance,j_gene,v_gene
TGTGCCAGCAGGGGCCCCGGGACAGGCTACGAGCAGTACTTC,CASRGPGTGYEQYF,TRBD1,NA,TRBJ2-7,TRBV28
TGTGCCAGCAGTTACTCGGGACAGGGCACAGATACGCAGTATTTT,CASSYSGQGTDTQYF,TRBD1,NA,TRBJ2-3,TRBV6-6
TGTGCCAGCAGCGTAGCGGACAGGGCGTCCGGGGAGCTGTTTTTT,CASSVADRASGELFF,TRBD1,NA,TRBJ2-2,TRBV9
TGTGCCAGCAGTTCCCTTAGCGGGAGGAGGGATACGCAGTATTTT,CASSSLSGRRDTQYF,TRBD2,NA,TRBJ2-3,TRBV6-1
TGTGCCAGCAGCTATAGGAAGGCGGGAGGGCACTTC,CASSYRKAGGHF,TRBD2,NA,TRBJ2-7,TRBV5-8
TGCGCCAGCAGCCAAGATGGTCCTAGCGGGAGCACAGGGGAGCAGTTCTTC,CASSQDGPSGSTGEQFF,TRBD2,once,TRBJ2-1,TRBV4-1
TGCAGCGTTGAGTTCGGGGACAGGTACAATGAGCAGTTCTTC,CSVEFGDRYNEQFF,TRBD1,NA,TRBJ2-1,TRBV29-1
TGTGCCTGGACCCCCCGGGGACTAGATGACAATGAGCAGTTCTTC,CAWTPRGLDDNEQFF,TRBD2,NA,TRBJ2-1,TRBV30
TGTGCCAGTAGTACGGACAGGGGAGGGAACACTGAAGCTTTCTTT,CASSTDRGGNTEAFF,TRBD1,NA,TRBJ1-1,TRBV19
TGTGCCAGCAGCTGGAATCAGGGGGCGTCGGGAAACACCATATATTTT,CASSWNQGASGNTIYF,TRBD1,NA,TRBJ1-3,TRBV5-5
TGCGCCAGCAGCCAACTGGCAACAGAGACCCAGTACTTC,CASSQLATETQYF,NA,NA,TRBJ2-5,TRBV4-1
TGCGCCAGCAGCCGAGAGGTGCGCACCTACGAGCAGTACTTC,CASSREVRTYEQYF,NA,NA,TRBJ2-7,TRBV5-1
TGTGCCAGCAGCCAAGAAGTCGGGGGATATGCCAAAAACATTCAGTACTTC,CASSQEVGGYAKNIQYF,NA,NA,TRBJ2-4,TRBV4-2
TGTGCCAGCGTTTCGGGAAACACCATATATTTT,CASVSGNTIYF,NA,NA,TRBJ1-3,TRBV6-1
TGTGCCTGCGCCTCGGGGAATTTCGGTGAGCAGTTCTTC,CACASGNFGEQFF,NA,NA,TRBJ2-1,TRBV30
TGTGCCAGCAGGGGAGGGGTATTGGTGGGTGGCTACACCTTC,CASRGGVLVGGYTF,NA,NA,TRBJ1-2,TRBV28
TGTGCCAGCAGCCAACGGACAGGGTACACTGAAGCTTTCTTT,CASSQRTGYTEAFF,TRBD1,NA,TRBJ1-1,TRBV28
TGTGCCAGCAGTGAAGCGCTTACAGGGGGCTCTAATGGCTACACCTTC,CASSEALTGGSNGYTF,TRBD1,NA,TRBJ1-2,TRBV2
TGTGCCAGCAGTGATTCCGGGGCGAACACCGGGGAGCTGTTTTTT,CASSDSGANTGELFF,NA,NA,TRBJ2-2,TRBV2
TGTGCCAGTAGCCAAGGAGCCTCAGCGGAGAACACCGGGGAGCTGTTTTTT,CASSQGASAENTGELFF,NA,NA,TRBJ2-2,TRBV19
TGTGCCAGCAAAGAGCTAGCACAGGGGATATACGAGCAGTACTTC,CASKELAQGIYEQYF,TRBD1,NA,TRBJ2-7,TRBV6-6
TGTGCCAGCAGTTGGTCCCGGGTAGATGGCTACACCTTC,CASSWSRVDGYTF,NA,NA,TRBJ1-2,TRBV27
TGCGCCAGCAGCCACTTTCGCGGGGGTGCCACTGAAGCTTTCTTT,CASSHFRGGATEAFF,NA,NA,TRBJ1-1,TRBV4-1
TGTGCCAGCAGCTTGGTTGATAGTTCCTATAATTCACCCCTCCACTTT,CASSLVDSSYNSPLHF,NA,NA,TRBJ1-6,TRBV5-6
TGCAGCGTTGTTCGAGATTCTCTAAACGAGCAGTACTTC,CSVVRDSLNEQYF,NA,few,TRBJ2-7,TRBV29-1
TGTGCCAGCAGTCCGTTCCAGGGAAAACCCTACGAGCAGTACTTC,CASSPFQGKPYEQYF,NA,few,TRBJ2-7,TRBV27
TGTGCCAGCAGTTACCTGGGACAGGATCGAGAAAAACTGTTTTTT,CASSYLGQDREKLFF,TRBD1,NA,TRBJ1-4,TRBV6-6
TGTGCCAGCAGCTTAAGGCTAGCGGGCCACAATGAGCAGTTCTTC,CASSLRLAGHNEQFF,TRBD2,NA,TRBJ2-1,TRBV7-2
TGCAGCGTTGACAGGGGGATCTATGGCTACACCTTC,CSVDRGIYGYTF,TRBD1,NA,TRBJ1-2,TRBV29-1
TGCGCCAGCAGCCAAACTAGAGGATCCAGCTCTGGGGCCAACGTCCTGACTTTC,CASSQTRGSSSGANVLTF,NA,NA,TRBJ2-6,TRBV4-1
TGTGCCAGCAGCCCCGGGTTCTCCTACGAGCAGTACTTC,CASSPGFSYEQYF,NA,NA,TRBJ2-7,TRBV7-9
TGTGCCAGCAGCCGAGCGACTGGACTCTCCTACAATGAGCAGTTCTTC,CASSRATGLSYNEQFF,NA,NA,TRBJ2-1,TRBV7-6
TGTGCCAGCAGCCAAGAATACACAGATACGCAGTATTTT,CASSQEYTDTQYF,NA,once,TRBJ2-3,TRBV14
TGTGCCAGTAGTAACGGACAGGTCGCTCCCGGGGAGCTGTTTTTT,CASSNGQVAPGELFF,TRBD1,NA,TRBJ2-2,TRBV19
TGCAGCGTTGAACAGGGGAGAGCCTACGAGCAGTACTTC,CSVEQGRAYEQYF,NA,once,TRBJ2-7,TRBV29-1